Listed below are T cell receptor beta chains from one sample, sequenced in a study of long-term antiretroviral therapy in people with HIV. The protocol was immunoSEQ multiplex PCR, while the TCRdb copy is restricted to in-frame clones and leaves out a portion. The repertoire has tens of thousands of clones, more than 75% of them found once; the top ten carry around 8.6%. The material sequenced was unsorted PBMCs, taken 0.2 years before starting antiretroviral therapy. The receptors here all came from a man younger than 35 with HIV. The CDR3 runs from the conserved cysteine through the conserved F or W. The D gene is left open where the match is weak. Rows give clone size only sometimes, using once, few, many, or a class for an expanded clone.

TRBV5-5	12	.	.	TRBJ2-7	CASSLAPYEQYF	TGTGCCAGCAGCTTGGCCCCCTACGAGCAGTACTTC
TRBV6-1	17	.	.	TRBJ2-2	CASSENPDIGNTGELFF	TGTGCCAGCAGTGAAAACCCCGACATAGGCAACACCGGGGAGCTGTTTTTT
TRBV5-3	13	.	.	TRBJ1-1	CASSQVSLPEAFF	TGTGCCAGCAGCCAAGTGAGTCTGCCCGAAGCTTTCTTT
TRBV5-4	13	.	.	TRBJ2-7	CASSWGDSYEQYF	TGTGCCAGCAGCTGGGGGGATTCCTACGAGCAGTACTTC
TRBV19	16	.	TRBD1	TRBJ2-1	CASSIEGTGSEDEQFF	TGTGCCAGTAGTATAGAAGGGACAGGGTCGGAGGATGAGCAGTTCTTC
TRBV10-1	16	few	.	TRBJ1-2	CASSESGASRRCGYTF	TGCGCCAGCAGTGAGTCGGGGGCCTCCCGGCGGTGCGGCTACACCTTC
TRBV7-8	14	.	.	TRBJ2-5	CASSFRRGKETQYF	TGTGCCAGCAGCTTCCGCAGGGGTAAAGAGACCCAGTACTTC
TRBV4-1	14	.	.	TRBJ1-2	CASSARPGSGGYTF	TGCGCCAGCAGCGCCCGCCCAGGATCGGGAGGCTACACCTTC
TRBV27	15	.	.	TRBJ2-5	CASRPRRGLVETQYF	TGTGCCAGCAGACCCCGGCGGGGGCTGGTTGAGACCCAGTACTTC
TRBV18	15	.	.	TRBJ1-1	CASSPPVFLATEAFF	TGTGCCAGCTCACCACCGGTTTTCCTCGCCACTGAAGCTTTCTTT
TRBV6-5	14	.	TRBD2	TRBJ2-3	CASSRGRVSDTQYF	TGTGCCAGCAGTCGCGGGAGAGTCTCAGATACGCAGTATTTT
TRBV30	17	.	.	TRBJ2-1	CAWSADQGELFYNEQFF	TGTGCCTGGAGTGCGGATCAAGGGGAGTTGTTCTACAATGAGCAGTTCTTC
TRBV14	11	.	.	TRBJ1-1	CASSQGIEAFF	TGTGCCAGCAGCCAAGGTATAGAAGCTTTCTTT
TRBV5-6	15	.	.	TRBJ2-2	CASSLRDPGNGELFF	TGTGCCAGCAGCTTAAGGGATCCCGGAAACGGGGAGCTGTTTTTT
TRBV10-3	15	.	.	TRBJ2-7	CAISEPLDREDEQYF	TGTGCCATCAGTGAGCCATTAGACCGAGAAGACGAGCAGTACTTC
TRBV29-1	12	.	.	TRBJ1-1	CSVEARGTEAFF	TGCAGCGTTGAAGCACGGGGCACTGAAGCTTTCTTT
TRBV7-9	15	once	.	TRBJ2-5	CASSLGQGPQETQYF	TGTGCCAGCAGCTTGGGACAAGGACCCCAAGAGACCCAGTACTTC
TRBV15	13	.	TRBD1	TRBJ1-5	CATSETGHQPQHF	TGTGCCACCAGCGAGACAGGGCATCAGCCCCAGCATTTT
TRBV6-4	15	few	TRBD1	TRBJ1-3	CASSQQGATGNTIYF	TGTGCCAGCAGCCAACAGGGGGCGACTGGAAACACCATATATTTT
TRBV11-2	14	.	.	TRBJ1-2	CASSFTRDGAGYTF	TGTGCCAGCAGCTTCACCAGGGACGGGGCGGGCTACACCTTC
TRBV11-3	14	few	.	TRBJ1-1	CASSFSPESTEAFF	TGTGCCAGCAGCTTTTCCCCCGAGAGCACTGAAGCTTTCTTT
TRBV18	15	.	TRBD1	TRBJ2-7	CASSQDRGPRVEQYF	TGTGCCAGCTCACAGGACAGGGGTCCCCGGGTCGAGCAGTACTTC
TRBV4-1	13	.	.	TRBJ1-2	CASSHPGGDGYTF	TGCGCCAGCAGCCACCCGGGTGGGGATGGCTACACCTTC
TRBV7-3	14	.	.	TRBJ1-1	CASSLGLGDTEAFF	TGTGCCAGCAGCTTAGGCCTTGGGGACACTGAAGCTTTCTTT
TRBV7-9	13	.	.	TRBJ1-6	CASSRGTLSPLHF	TGTGCCAGCAGCCGAGGGACGTTATCACCCCTCCACTTT
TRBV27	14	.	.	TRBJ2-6	CASRPRDGANVLTF	TGTGCCAGCAGGCCCCGGGATGGGGCCAACGTCCTGACTTTC
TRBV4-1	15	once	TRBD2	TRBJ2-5	CASSQEGGVGETQYF	TGCGCCAGCAGCCAAGAGGGGGGGGTTGGGGAGACCCAGTACTTC
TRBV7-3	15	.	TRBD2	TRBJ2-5	CASSPGLAGEETQYF	TGTGCCAGCAGTCCGGGACTAGCGGGGGAAGAGACCCAGTACTTC
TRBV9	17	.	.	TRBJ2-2	CASSAGWGGPGTGELFF	TGTGCCAGCAGCGCGGGGTGGGGAGGTCCGGGAACCGGGGAGCTGTTTTTT
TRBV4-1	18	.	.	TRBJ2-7	CASSQEEGTSSRSYEQYF	TGCGCCAGCAGCCAAGAGGAGGGGACATCCTCCCGCTCCTACGAGCAGTACTTC
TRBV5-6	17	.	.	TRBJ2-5	CASSPFGGAALQETQYF	TGTGCCAGCAGCCCCTTCGGGGGCGCGGCCCTACAAGAGACCCAGTACTTC
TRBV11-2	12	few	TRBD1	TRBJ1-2	CAVAGRGGLTLF	TGTGCCGTAGCCGGCAGGGGGGGATTAACACTCTTC
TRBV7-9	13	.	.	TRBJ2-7	CASSGEGSYEQYF	TGTGCCAGCAGCGGTGAAGGGTCCTACGAGCAGTACTTC
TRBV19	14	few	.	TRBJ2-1	CASSYLGGHNEQFF	TGTGCCAGTAGCTACCTGGGCGGACACAATGAGCAGTTCTTC
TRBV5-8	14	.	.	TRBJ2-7	CASSPGPGAVEQYF	TGTGCCAGCAGCCCGGGTCCTGGGGCTGTGGAGCAGTACTTC
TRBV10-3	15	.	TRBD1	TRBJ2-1	CAISESDRGSYEQFF	TGTGCCATCAGTGAGTCGGACAGGGGTTCGTATGAGCAGTTCTTC
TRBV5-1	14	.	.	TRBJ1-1	CASSIDSQNTEAFF	TGCGCCAGCAGCATTGACAGTCAGAACACTGAAGCTTTCTTT
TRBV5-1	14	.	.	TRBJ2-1	CASSLETGSNEQFF	TGCGCCAGCAGCTTGGAAACAGGGAGCAATGAGCAGTTCTTC
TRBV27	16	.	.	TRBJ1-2	CASSLQPGTANYGYTF	TGTGCCAGCAGTCTTCAGCCCGGGACGGCTAACTATGGCTACACCTTC
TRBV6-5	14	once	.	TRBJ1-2	CASRPTGVNYGYTF	TGTGCCAGCCGCCCTACGGGGGTAAACTATGGCTACACCTTC
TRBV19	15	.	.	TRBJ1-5	CASSTGDYSNQPQHF	TGTGCCAGTAGTACTGGAGACTATAGCAATCAGCCCCAGCATTTT
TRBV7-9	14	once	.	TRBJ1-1	CASSPPGTIKEAFF	TGTGCCAGCAGCCCGCCGGGAACTATAAAAGAAGCTTTCTTT
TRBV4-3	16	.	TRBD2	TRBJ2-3	CASSQASGGFTDTQYF	TGCGCCAGCAGCCAAGCTAGCGGGGGATTCACAGATACGCAGTATTTT
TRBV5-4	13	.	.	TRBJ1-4	CASSFEESEKLFF	TGTGCCAGCAGCTTTGAGGAGAGTGAAAAACTGTTTTTT
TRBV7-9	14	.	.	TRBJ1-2	CASSLAHSGNGYTF	TGTGCCAGCAGCTTAGCTCATTCGGGGAATGGCTACACCTTC